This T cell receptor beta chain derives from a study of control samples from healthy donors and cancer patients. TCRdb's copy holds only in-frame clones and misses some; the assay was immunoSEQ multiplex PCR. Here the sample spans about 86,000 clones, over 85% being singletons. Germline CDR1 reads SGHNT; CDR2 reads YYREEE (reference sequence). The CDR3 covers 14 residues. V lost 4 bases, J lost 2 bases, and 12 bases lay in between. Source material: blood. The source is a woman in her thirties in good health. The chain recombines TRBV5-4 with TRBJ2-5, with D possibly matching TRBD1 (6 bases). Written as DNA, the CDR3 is TGTGCCAGCAGCGCCGGGACACAACAAGAGACCCAGTACTTC. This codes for CASSAGTQQETQYF. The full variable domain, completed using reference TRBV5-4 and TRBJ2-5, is ETGVTQSPTHLIKTRGQQVTLRCSSQSGHNTVSWYQQALGQGPQFIFQYYREEENGRGNFPPRFSGLQFPNYSSELNVNALELDDSALYLCASSAGTQQETQYFGPGTRLLVL.